Listed here are 26 T cell receptor beta chains from one sample, sequenced in a study of T-cell reconstitution after alpha-beta-depleted transplantation in children. Using unique molecular identifiers, the investigators prepared the TCRbeta library. TCRdb ran MiXCR on the PCR reads and lists one entry per CDR3 protein. Of some 72,000 distinct CDR3 sequences listed, just under 7.5% were seen once; the top ten hold approximately 2.4%. The sequencing here drew on PBMCs from the stem cell graft donor, taken from the stem cell graft. Every receptor here comes from a human donor who donated a stem cell graft to a child with acute lymphoblastic leukemia.

This clonotype was found a few times. V is TRBV20-1 and J is TRBJ2-5; D possibly corresponds to TRBD2 (5 bases). This CDR3 region has 16 residues. Germline assignment: CDR1 DFQATT and CDR2 SNEGSKA (reference sequence). V lost 6 bases to trimming and J lost 2 bases, with 22 bases between them. CDR3 nucleotides: TGCAGTGCCCGGGGTGTGCCAGTGGGCTTACAAGAGACCCAGTACTTC. Encoded protein: CSARGVPVGLQETQYF.

This clonotype was observed at least ten times. This chain joins TRBV6-5 and TRBJ2-7; D is undetermined. Per germline, CDR1 MNHEY and CDR2 SVGAGI. The ends were cut back, 5 bases at V and 5 bases at J, with 10 bases in the middle. This CDR3 comprises 12 residues. DNA of the CDR3: TGTGCCAGCAGTATGAGTAACCACGAGCAGTACTTC. This codes for CASSMSNHEQYF.

The chain couples TRBV27 to TRBJ2-7; the D call may be TRBD1 or TRBD2 (7 bases each). The length of the CDR3 is 17 residues. The V end lost 2 bases, the J end lost 0 bases, and 17 bases lay between the germline ends. Germline CDR1 reads MNHEY; CDR2 reads SMNVEV (reference sequence). The CDR3 DNA reads as TGTGCCAGCAGTTTAAGGGGGGGGAGGGGGCTCTCCTACGAGCAGTACTTC. As protein: CASSLRGGRGLSYEQYF.

In this sample, this clonotype turned up many times. V gene TRBV5-1 combines with J gene TRBJ2-7, with D maybe TRBD1 (5 bases). V was cut by 0 bases and J by 6 bases, with 13 bases left in between. Germline V CDR1 and CDR2: SGHRS, YFSETQ. The CDR3 consists of 14 residues. The CDR3 reads CASSLEGRVGEQYF. Here the CDR3 DNA reads TGCGCCAGCAGCTTGGAGGGCAGGGTGGGCGAGCAGTACTTC.

The table lists this clonotype with many counts. The chain is built from TRBV20-1 and TRBJ2-5, with a possible D match to TRBD2 (5 bases). This CDR3 has 13 residues. Trimming took off 5 bases at V and 8 bases at J, with 18 bases between the two ends. The germline gives CDR1 DFQATT, CDR2 SNEGSKA (reference sequence). The CDR3 DNA reads as TGCAGTGCTGGCCACGACTACCCAGGAACCCAGTACTTC. The encoded protein is CSAGHDYPGTQYF.

This clonotype was observed at least ten times. The chain combines TRBV3-1 with TRBJ2-3; the D gene could be TRBD1 or TRBD2 (7 bases each). From germline, CDR1 is LGHDT and CDR2 YNNKEL (reference sequence). There are 15 residues in the CDR3. V lost 2 bases to trimming and J lost 2 bases, with 11 bases between them. CDR3 nucleotides: TGTGCCAGCAGCCAACAGGGGGACTACACAGATACGCAGTATTTT. It specifies CASSQQGDYTDTQYF.

The table lists this clonotype with many counts. This chain connects TRBV29-1 to TRBJ1-2; 11 nucleotides align to TRBD1. The CDR3 sequence is 14 residues long. Germline V CDR1 and CDR2: SQVTM, ANQGSEA. V lost 3 bases to trimming and J lost 4 bases; unmatched junction nucleotides: 4. DNA for the CDR3: TGCAGCGTTGAGGGACAGGGGGGCGGCTATGGCTACACCTTC. Protein sequence: CSVEGQGGGYGYTF.

The chain is built from TRBV4-3 and TRBJ2-3, with 9 bases lining up with TRBD1. This CDR3 region has 16 residues. J lost 7 bases, V lost 0 bases, and 8 bases had no gene match. The germline V gene encodes CDR1 LGHNA and CDR2 YSLEER. The CDR3 here is CASSQDRGQGGNTQYF. CDR3 nucleotide sequence: TGCGCCAGCAGCCAAGATAGGGGACAGGGAGGGAATACGCAGTATTTT.

There are many counts of this clonotype. The chain has TRBV9 and TRBJ2-3; D may match TRBD1 or TRBD2 (5 bases each). V was pared by 3 bases and J by 1 base, with 12 bases between. Germline lookup yields CDR1 SGDLS and CDR2 YYNGEE. This CDR3 has 15 residues. CDR3 protein: CASSATGARTDTQYF. Written as DNA, the CDR3 is TGTGCCAGCAGCGCGACCGGGGCGCGCACAGATACGCAGTATTTT.

In its sample, this clonotype was seen many times. This chain uses TRBV15 with TRBJ1-2, with a weak D call TRBD1 (5 bases). Trimming removed 4 bases at V and 3 bases at J, with 15 bases between. CDR1 and CDR2 from the germline V gene are LNHNV and YYDKDF (reference sequence). The CDR3 consists of 15 residues. The CDR3 sequence: CATSKAVGGDYGYTF. The CDR3 DNA is TGTGCCACCAGCAAGGCCGTCGGGGGGGACTATGGCTACACCTTC.

This clonotype occurred a few times. The chain employs TRBV7-2 and TRBJ1-2, with 8 bases fitting TRBD1. The V gene's germline CDR1 is SGHTA and CDR2 FQGNSA. The CDR3 covers 13 residues. Unmatched junction bases numbered 3, after V lost 5 bases and J lost 4 bases. CDR3 protein: CASSPGTGYGYTF. DNA of the CDR3: TGTGCCAGCAGCCCGGGGACAGGCTATGGCTACACCTTC.

This clonotype appeared a few times. The gene calls are TRBV20-1 and TRBJ2-7, with 12 bases matching TRBD2. Germline V gene data show CDR1 as DFQATT and CDR2 as SNEGSKA (reference sequence). With 5 bases clipped from V and 0 bases from J, the junction kept 8 bases outside the gene matches. The CDR3 spans 16 residues. The CDR3 sequence is CSAPRTSGEGSYEQYF. The DNA for the CDR3 is TGCAGTGCTCCTCGGACTAGCGGGGAGGGCTCCTACGAGCAGTACTTC.

Only a few counts were recorded for this clonotype. The chain joins TRBV27 to TRBJ2-3; no firm D call. Trimming left V 4 bases short and J 4 bases short, with 9 bases between. The CDR3 loop spans 13 amino acids. Germline values: CDR1 MNHEY, CDR2 SMNVEV (reference sequence). CDR3 protein: CASSYQDSDTQYF. In DNA, the CDR3 is TGTGCCAGCAGTTATCAAGATTCAGATACGCAGTATTTT.

This clonotype has at least ten counts. This chain connects TRBV20-1 to TRBJ1-1, with D possibly being TRBD1 (6 bases). CDR3 length equals 14 residues. Trimming cost V 5 bases and J 1 base, with 14 bases left between them. From germline, CDR1 is DFQATT and CDR2 SNEGSKA (reference sequence). CDR3 DNA: TGCAGTGCTGGAAGGGGAGGGGGGAACACTGAAGCTTTCTTT. As protein: CSAGRGGGNTEAFF.

In its sample, this clonotype was seen many times. The chain has TRBV20-1 and TRBJ2-4; maybe TRBD1 (6 bases). Germline CDR1 DFQATT, CDR2 SNEGSKA (reference sequence). Trimming cost V 3 bases and J 6 bases, with 18 bases left between them. The CDR3 is 15 residues long. The CDR3: CSASPADRSLNIQYF. The CDR3 DNA reads TGCAGTGCTAGCCCCGCTGACAGGTCCCTAAACATTCAGTACTTC.

This clonotype was observed a few times. The V call is TRBV5-1, the J call TRBJ2-1; 8 bases align to TRBD2. This CDR3 is built from 15 residues. Germline CDR1 SGHRS, CDR2 YFSETQ. V was pared by 5 bases and J by 4 bases, with 8 bases of the junction left unmatched. The chain's CDR3 is CASSDAGGSYNEQFF. CDR3 bases: TGCGCCAGCAGTGACGCGGGAGGTTCATACAATGAGCAGTTCTTC.

This clonotype was counted at least ten times. This rearrangement joins TRBV5-6 to TRBJ2-3, with a possible D match to TRBD2 (7 bases). The CDR3 is 16 amino acids. The germline gives CDR1 SGHDT, CDR2 YYEEEE. Trimming left V 4 bases short and J 1 base short, with 16 bases between. The CDR3 nucleotides read TGTGCCAGCAGCGGGGGGCTAACTAGCGGCACAGATACGCAGTATTTT. Its protein is CASSGGLTSGTDTQYF.

In this sample, this clonotype turned up many times. The rearrangement joins TRBV29-1 to TRBJ2-7; D is possibly TRBD1 or TRBD2 (6 bases each). Between the trimmed V and J ends, which lost 4 bases and 2 bases, there was a span of 15 bases. CDR1 and CDR2 (germline): SQVTM, ANQGSEA. The CDR3 extends over 14 amino acids. The CDR3 loop is CSVARGQEPYEQYF. CDR3 nucleotides: TGCAGCGTTGCCCGGGGGCAAGAGCCCTACGAGCAGTACTTC.

This clonotype was observed many times. The chain is built from TRBV12-3 or TRBV12-4 and TRBJ2-1; a possible D gene is TRBD1 (6 bases). CDR3 length: 14 residues. The V end lost 7 bases, the J end lost 4 bases, and 14 bases lay between the germline ends. CDR3 nucleotide sequence: TGTGCCAGCACCCCCGGGACATTTTACAATGAGCAGTTCTTC. It yields the protein CASTPGTFYNEQFF.

Many counts were recorded for this clonotype. This chain joins TRBV7-9 and TRBJ1-4; D gene uncertain. The CDR3 extends over 13 amino acids. In germline, CDR1 is SEHNR, CDR2 FQNEAQ (reference sequence). Trimming shortened V by 3 bases and J by 2 bases, and 4 bases separated the two germline ends. The CDR3 nucleotides read TGTGCCAGCAGCTTGGGGACTAATGAAAAACTGTTTTTT. Its translation is CASSLGTNEKLFF.

The sample holds many counts of this clonotype. The chain joins TRBV5-5 to TRBJ2-5; D is undetermined. V dropped 4 bases and J dropped 7 bases, with 8 bases sitting between them. This CDR3 has 11 amino acids. CDR1 is SGHKS and CDR2 is YYEKEE in the germline V gene (reference sequence). CDR3 bases: TGTGCCAGCAGCCCGGGCAGGACCCAGTACTTC. Encoded protein: CASSPGRTQYF. Full variable domain (remainder filled in from reference TRBV5-5 and TRBJ2-5): DAGVTQSPTHLIKTRGQQVTLRCSPISGHKSVSWYQQVLGQGPQFIFQYYEKEERGRGNFPDRFSARQFPNYSSELNVNALLLGDSALYLCASSPGRTQYFGPGTRLLVL.

This chain uses TRBV24-1 with TRBJ1-4, with D uncertain. The CDR3 is 19 residues long. Germline lookup yields CDR1 KGHDR and CDR2 SFDVKD. V dropped 12 bases and J dropped 0 bases, with 28 bases sitting between them. The CDR3 sequence: CAPRCHAGALAATNEKLFF. CDR3 DNA sequence: TGTGCCCCGCGCTGCCATGCAGGTGCCCTTGCTGCAACTAATGAAAAACTGTTTTTT.

This clonotype showed up just a few times. J is TRBJ2-2 and V is TRBV4-1; D possibly matches TRBD1 or TRBD2 (6 bases each). This CDR3 spans 14 amino acids. Germline CDR1 is MGHRA and CDR2 is YSYEKL. Between the trimmed V and J ends, which lost 2 bases and 7 bases, there was a span of 11 bases. CDR3 protein: CASSQSGGIGELFF. CDR3 bases: TGCGCCAGCAGCCAATCCGGGGGCATCGGGGAGCTGTTTTTT.

The chain carries TRBV6-5 and TRBJ2-7; possibly TRBD2 for D (6 bases). The CDR3 spans 14 residues. V lost 5 bases and J 0 bases, leaving 11 bases between the germline ends. Germline CDR1 and CDR2: MNHEY and SVGAGI. CDR3 DNA sequence: TGTGCCAGCAGTCCGGGACTCCCCTCCTACGAGCAGTACTTC. Protein product: CASSPGLPSYEQYF.

This clonotype showed up many times. This sequence joins TRBV7-9 and TRBJ1-5; a weak D match, TRBD1 (6 bases). Germline V gene lookup returns CDR1 SEHNR and CDR2 FQNEAQ (reference sequence). The CDR3 is 14 residues long. Trimming took 4 bases from V and 6 from J, leaving 13 bases between them. The CDR3 DNA is TGTGCCAGCAGCTCGACAGGATTTGGTCAGCCCCAGCATTTT. Its protein product is CASSSTGFGQPQHF. Variable domain in full (rest from reference TRBV7-9 and TRBJ1-5): DTGVSQNPRHKITKRGQNVTFRCDPISEHNRLYWYRQTLGQGPEFLTYFQNEAQLEKSRLLSDRFSAERPKGSFSTLEIQRTEQGDSAMYLCASSSTGFGQPQHFGDGTRLSIL.

This clonotype has at least ten counts. The rearrangement joins TRBV29-1 to TRBJ2-5; 8 positions agree with TRBD2. The V segment lost 6 bases and the J segment 2 bases; nucleotides outside the gene matches: 8. CDR1 SQVTM and CDR2 ANQGSEA come from the germline V gene. CDR3 length: 14 amino acids. The CDR3 region is CSVGLPGGQETQYF. In nucleotides, the CDR3 is TGCAGCGTCGGACTACCGGGAGGGCAAGAGACCCAGTACTTC.